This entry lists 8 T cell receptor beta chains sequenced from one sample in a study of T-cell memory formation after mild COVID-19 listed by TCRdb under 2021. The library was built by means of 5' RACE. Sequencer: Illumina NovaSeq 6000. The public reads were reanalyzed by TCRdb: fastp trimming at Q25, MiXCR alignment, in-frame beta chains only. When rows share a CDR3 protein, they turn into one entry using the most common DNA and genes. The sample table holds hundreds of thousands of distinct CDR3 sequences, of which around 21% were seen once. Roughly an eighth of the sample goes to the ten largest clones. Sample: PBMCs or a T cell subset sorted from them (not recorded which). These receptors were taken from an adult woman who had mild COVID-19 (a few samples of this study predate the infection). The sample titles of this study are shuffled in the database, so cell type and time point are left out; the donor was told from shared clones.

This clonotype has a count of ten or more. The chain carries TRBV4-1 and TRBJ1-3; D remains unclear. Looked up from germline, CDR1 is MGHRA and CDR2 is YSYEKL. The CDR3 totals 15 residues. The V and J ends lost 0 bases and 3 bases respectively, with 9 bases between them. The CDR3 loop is CASSQDRFFGNTIYF. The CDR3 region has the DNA TGCGCCAGCAGCCAAGACAGATTTTTTGGAAACACCATATATTTT.

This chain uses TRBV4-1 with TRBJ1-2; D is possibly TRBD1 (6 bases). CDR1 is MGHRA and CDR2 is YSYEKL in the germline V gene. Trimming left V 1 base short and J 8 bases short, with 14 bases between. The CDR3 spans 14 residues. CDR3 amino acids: CASSQVGRGGGYTF. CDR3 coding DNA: TGCGCCAGCAGCCAAGTAGGCAGGGGAGGCGGCTACACCTTC.

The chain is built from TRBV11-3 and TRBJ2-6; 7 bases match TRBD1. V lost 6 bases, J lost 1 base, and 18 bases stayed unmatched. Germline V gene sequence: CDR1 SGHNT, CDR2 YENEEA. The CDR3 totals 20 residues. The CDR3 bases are TGTGCCAGCAGTGATGACAGGGAACCCCCCCTAGGTTCTGGGGCCAACGTCCTGACTTTC. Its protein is CASSDDREPPLGSGANVLTF.

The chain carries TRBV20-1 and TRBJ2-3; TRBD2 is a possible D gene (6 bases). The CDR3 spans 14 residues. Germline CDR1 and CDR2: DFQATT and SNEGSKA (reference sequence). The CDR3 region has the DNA TGCAGCCAAAAGTTGGGGGGAAACACAGATACGCAGTATTTT. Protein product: CSQKLGGNTDTQYF.

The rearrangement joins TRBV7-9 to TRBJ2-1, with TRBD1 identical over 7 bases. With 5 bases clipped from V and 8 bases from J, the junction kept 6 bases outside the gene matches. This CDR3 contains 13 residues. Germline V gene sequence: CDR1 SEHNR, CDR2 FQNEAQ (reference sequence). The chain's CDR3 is CASSQRGLDEQFF. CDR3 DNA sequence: TGTGCCAGCAGCCAGAGGGGGCTCGATGAGCAGTTCTTC.

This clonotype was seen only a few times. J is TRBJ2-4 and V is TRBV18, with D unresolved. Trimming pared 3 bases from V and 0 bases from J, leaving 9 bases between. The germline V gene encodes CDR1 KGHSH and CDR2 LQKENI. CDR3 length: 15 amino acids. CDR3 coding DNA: TGTGCCAGCTCACCGGTAGAGCTAGCCAAAAACATTCAGTACTTC. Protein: CASSPVELAKNIQYF.

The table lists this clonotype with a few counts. The CDR3 DNA sequence: TGTGCCAGCAGCTTATGGACTAGCGACCCCACAGATACGCAGTATTTT. As protein: CASSLWTSDPTDTQYF. This chain uses TRBV7-6 with TRBJ2-3; TRBD2 matches at 9 bases. The CDR3 extends over 16 amino acids. J was trimmed by 2 bases and V by 2 bases; bases with no gene match: 5. CDR1 SGHVS and CDR2 FNYEAQ come from the germline V gene.

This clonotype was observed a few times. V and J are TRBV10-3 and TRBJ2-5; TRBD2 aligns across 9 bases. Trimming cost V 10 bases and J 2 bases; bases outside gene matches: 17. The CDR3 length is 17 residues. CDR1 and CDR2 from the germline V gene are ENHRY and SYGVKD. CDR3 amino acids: CASGGLTSGLPQETQYF. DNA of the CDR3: TGTGCCAGCGGGGGGCTTACTAGCGGGCTCCCTCAAGAGACCCAGTACTTC.